This T cell receptor beta chain originates from a study of shared clonotypes between healthy human individuals (dated by TCRdb to about 2020). Some background on the complete study: A couple of women and a few men aged 18 to 49 years were included in the cohort. For each donor, CD4 naive and CD4 memory were each given three plates, CD8 naive was given two plates, and CD8 memory was given one plate. To estimate repertoire size and how much clonotypes are shared between individuals, the study performed deep sequencing of blood TCR repertoires from 4 to 6 healthy adults. Libraries were prepared and TCR repertoires were sequenced by different laboratories using diverse techniques, in order to increase sequencing depth and limit assay-specific biases. Between about 0.8 and 8.9 billion PBMCs per donor were obtained by leukapheresis.

With regard to this clone: The target of this receptor is not known. Base qualities are not at hand, and no much larger clone is one base apart.

Taken from cysteine to phenylalanine, the CDR3 has 14 residues. The read is trimmed to its CDR3 DNA, 42 bases read in frame from base 1. CDR1 is given as SGHTA and CDR2 as FQGNSA, both from the germline V gene. The junction carries 12 bases between V and J, which are trimmed by 5 bases and 1 base respectively. The full study reports these points: Compared with non-shared clonotypes, the clonotypes found in all four sorted-subset donors had higher generation probabilities. The genetic and exposure-history diversity represented was limited by the small number of donors. Incomplete sequencing was indicated by rarefaction of sorted-subset datasets, despite the large sequencing depth. Across four donors, approximately 4.9% of naive CD4, 3.5% of naive CD8, approximately 2.5% of memory CD4, and 0.4% of memory CD8 clonotypes were shared. Pairwise subsampling led to the expectation that sequencing depth would affect the degree of clonotype sharing among donors. Naive subsets generally had larger estimated clonotype richness than memory subsets did. Sampling was restricted to blood, and TCR repertoires in tissues likely differ from the TCR repertoires found in blood.

The donors were healthy, HIV-negative adults with no recently reported acute infections or vaccinations. Every donor was a Caucasian adult living in Nashville, Tennessee, USA. CD4+ T cells were enriched by magnetic negative selection, after which naive cells were positively selected on CD45RA and the negative fraction was taken as the memory subset. After blood collection by leukapheresis, PBMCs were isolated using Ficoll-Histopaque density gradient centrifugation and then cryopreserved in the vapor phase of liquid nitrogen. Purity and quantity of every magnetically sorted T cell population were checked by analytical flow cytometry. Each sorted fraction had its genomic DNA isolated and then quantified by UV absorbance on a Nanodrop 2000c. Using the deep immunoSEQ assay, TCR CDR3 regions were amplified from genomic DNA by multiplex PCR. Extracted genomic DNA from each cell subset was spread evenly across all wells of several immunoSEQ 96-well plates, with each plate serving as a replicate. For sorted subsets, each replicate PCR was loaded with about 0.2 ug genomic DNA, equivalent to some 31,000 T cell genomes. The purified libraries were quantified using a Qubit 3.0 fluorometer, sized with a Bioanalyzer 2100, and then quantified again using the KAPA Library Quantification kit. A separate single-read 150-cycle Illumina NextSeq 550 flow cell was used to sequence each immunoSEQ 96-well plate. The original pipeline was this. Because the immunoSEQ output included only junctional sequences and no quality scores, the filtering could not be the same as the filtering used for full-length reads. Sequences were annotated with PyIR, a Python wrapper for IgBLAST v1.9, using IMGT germline references to assign V/J genes and CDR3. Reads with weak V/J assignments (E-value above 1e-6), missing CDR3, stop codons, out-of-frame junctions, or ambiguous translated residues were removed. A V3J clonotype was defined by an identical inferred V gene, J gene, and CDR3 amino acid sequence. The percentage overlap between two repertoires was calculated by dividing the number of shared unique clonotypes by the size of the smaller repertoire. RTK rarefaction, the Chao1 estimator, and Recon v2.1 estimates of unobserved clonotypes were used to assess repertoire richness. OLGA was used to compute generation probabilities for all TCRbeta clonotypes that the gDNA method yielded from a few donors. TCRdb took this table from immuneACCESS and kept in-frame rearrangements with V and J called. Such tables lack part of the clones; where checked against another copy, unresolved V genes explain under half of the gap, and the rest is unexplained. V and J calls and clone size are as listed in that table; D and trimming were resolved from the DNA. The table for this sample lists under 650,000 clones; around 96% of them were counted only once. 0.06% of the sample belongs to the ten largest clones.

Sequencing was performed on naive CD4+ T cells sorted from blood. Reading the label with the study, this specimen's cell subset or site is: CD45RA+ positively selected. The TCR sequence derives from a woman aged 30 to 39 in good health. The chain is made from TRBV7-2 and TRBJ2-7, with no D gene named confidently. The CDR3 region: CASSTATTSYEQYF. Here is the DNA: TGTGCCAGCAGCACAGCGACAACATCCTACGAGCAGTACTTC.